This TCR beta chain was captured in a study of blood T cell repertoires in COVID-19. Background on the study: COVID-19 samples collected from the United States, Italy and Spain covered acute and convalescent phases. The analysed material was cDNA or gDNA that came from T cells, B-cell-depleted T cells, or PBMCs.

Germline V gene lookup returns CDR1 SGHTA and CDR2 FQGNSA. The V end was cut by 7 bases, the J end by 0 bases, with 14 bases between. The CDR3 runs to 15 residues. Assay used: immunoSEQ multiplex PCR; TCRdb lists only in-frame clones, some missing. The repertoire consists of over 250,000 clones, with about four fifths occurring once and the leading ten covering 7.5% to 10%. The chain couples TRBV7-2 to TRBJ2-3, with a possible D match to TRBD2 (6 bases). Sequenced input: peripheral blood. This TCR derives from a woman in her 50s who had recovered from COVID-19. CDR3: CASTPRGRSTDTQYF. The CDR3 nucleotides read TGTGCCAGCACCCCCCGGGGGAGAAGCACAGATACGCAGTATTTT.